The present T cell receptor (beta chain) was sequenced within a study of blood T cell repertoires in COVID-19. About the research overall: Whether acute or convalescent, the COVID-19 samples came from the United States, Italy and Spain. Nucleic acid was either cDNA or gDNA, and it came from T cells, B-cell-depleted T cells, or PBMCs.

The V end lost 6 bases, the J end lost 0 bases, and 11 bases lay between the germline ends. This CDR3 has 14 amino acids. Germline lookup yields CDR1 LNHDA and CDR2 SQIVND (reference sequence). Sequenced by immunoSEQ multiplex PCR; TCRdb stores in-frame clones only, minus some. The sample yields approximately 470,000 clones, approximately 85% seen once. This rearrangement joins TRBV19 to TRBJ2-5, with D perhaps TRBD1 (6 bases). The sequenced material came from peripheral blood. This sequence originates from a human donor in a cohort sampled during active COVID-19. This CDR3 is CASSRGPNQETQYF. CDR3 DNA: TGTGCCAGTAGCAGGGGACCAAACCAAGAGACCCAGTACTTC. The entire variable domain, with the rest obtained from reference TRBV19 and TRBJ2-5, is as follows: DGGITQSPKYLFRKEGQNVTLSCEQNLNHDAMYWYRQDPGQGLRLIYYSQIVNDFQKGDIAEGYSVSREKKESFPLTVTSAQKNPTAFYLCASSRGPNQETQYFGPGTRLLVL.